A single sample gave rise to the 26 T cell receptor beta chains below, sequenced in a study of T cell responses to AZD1222 COVID-19 vaccine. The protocol was immunoSEQ multiplex PCR, while the TCRdb copy is restricted to in-frame clones and leaves out a portion. The sample lists about 150,000 clones, about 90% occurring once. The input for sequencing was peripheral blood, taken 28 days after the second AZD1222 dose. These receptors were obtained from an adult who received the AZD1222 COVID-19 vaccine.

The V and J genes are TRBV11-2 and TRBJ1-6; 8 positions agree with TRBD1. The CDR3 loop spans 16 amino acids. The junction had 5 bases not matched to a gene; V was cut back by 0 bases and J by 7 bases. Germline V CDR1 and CDR2: SGHAT, FQNNGV. CDR3 sequence reads: CASSLDGTGINSPLHF. CDR3 bases: TGTGCCAGCAGCTTAGATGGGACAGGCATCAATTCACCCCTCCACTTT.

J is TRBJ1-1 and V is TRBV11-3; D not resolved. This CDR3 spans 14 amino acids. Germline V gives CDR1 SGHNT, CDR2 YENEEA. Trimming shortened V by 3 bases and J by 1 base, and 9 bases separated the two germline ends. CDR3 region: CASSLDGGNTEAFF. DNA of the CDR3: TGTGCCAGCAGCTTGGACGGAGGGAACACTGAAGCTTTCTTT.

The chain has TRBV3-1 (or the pseudogene TRBV3-2) and TRBJ1-2, with no clear D. V shed 0 bases and J shed 5 bases, with 7 bases lying between them. Germline CDR1 and CDR2: LGHDT and YNNKEL (reference sequence). The CDR3 totals 13 residues. In DNA, the CDR3 is TGTGCCAGCAGCCAAGATGGGATATATGGCTACACCTTC. This gives the protein CASSQDGIYGYTF.

The chain uses TRBV24-1 and TRBJ1-4, with no clear D. Germline CDR1 and CDR2: KGHDR and SFDVKD. Trimming stripped 3 bases from V and 0 bases from J, with 7 bases between. CDR3 length equals 15 residues. Here the CDR3 reads CATSDNSATNEKLFF. CDR3 nucleotide sequence: TGTGCCACCAGTGATAACAGTGCAACTAATGAAAAACTGTTTTTT.

The V call is TRBV6-1, the J call TRBJ1-2; D unresolved. V dropped 1 base and J dropped 8 bases, with 11 bases sitting between them. The CDR3 has 13 residues. CDR1 and CDR2 (germline): MNHNS, SASEGT. CDR3 in DNA: TGTGCCAGCAGTGAAGAGCCCCTGGGAGGCTACACCTTC. It encodes CASSEEPLGGYTF.

The rearrangement links TRBV27 to TRBJ1-1; D gene unclear. Trimming left V 0 bases short and J 5 bases short, with 7 bases between. The CDR3 runs 13 residues. In germline, CDR1 is MNHEY, CDR2 SMNVEV (reference sequence). CDR3 coding DNA: TGTGCCAGCAGTTTATCGGTTAGTACTGAAGCTTTCTTT. Its translation: CASSLSVSTEAFF.

The chain joins TRBV29-1 to TRBJ1-2; TRBD1 aligns across 11 bases. The CDR3 spans 12 residues. Germline V lookup: CDR1 SQVTM, CDR2 ANQGSEA. The junction had 2 bases not matched to a gene; V was cut back by 8 bases and J by 3 bases. CDR3 in DNA: TGCAGCACGGGACAGGGGGACTATGGCTACACCTTC. This translates into CSTGQGDYGYTF.

This chain links TRBV7-2 with TRBJ1-2; a weak D match, TRBD1 (6 bases). CDR1 and CDR2 (germline): SGHTA, FQGNSA. V dropped 5 bases and J dropped 0 bases, with 7 bases sitting between them. This CDR3 has 13 amino acids. The CDR3 region has the DNA TGTGCCAGCAGCCAGGGGTCTAACTATGGCTACACCTTC. Its protein product is CASSQGSNYGYTF.

V usage is TRBV7-9 and J usage is TRBJ1-4; D uncertain. Trimming removed 1 base at V and 8 bases at J, with 5 bases between. This CDR3 spans 12 amino acids. From germline, CDR1 is SEHNR and CDR2 FQNEAQ (reference sequence). CDR3 loop: CASSLGGEKLFF. DNA of the CDR3: TGTGCCAGCAGCTTAGGAGGCGAAAAACTGTTTTTT.

The rearrangement joins TRBV11-1 to TRBJ2-1; 13 positions agree with TRBD2. The V and J ends lost 5 bases and 5 bases, in that order; junction bases with no gene match: 3. The length of the CDR3 is 15 residues. CDR1 is SGHAT and CDR2 is FQDESV in the germline V gene (reference sequence). The CDR3 nucleotides are TGTGCCAGCAGCACGGGACTAGCGGGGAACAATGAGCAGTTCTTC. This translates into CASSTGLAGNNEQFF.

This clone has a handful of counts. The chain is built from TRBV5-1 and TRBJ2-7; perhaps TRBD2 as D (5 bases). The CDR3 is 15 amino acids. Germline CDR1 SGHRS, CDR2 YFSETQ. Trimming took off 0 bases at V and 5 bases at J, with 15 bases between the two ends. CDR3 coding DNA: TGCGCCAGCAGCTTGGCGGGTCAAGGAGGCCACGAGCAGTACTTC. This encodes CASSLAGQGGHEQYF.

This clone was recorded only once. The rearrangement uses TRBV19 and TRBJ2-7; no clear D gene. The CDR3 is 15 amino acids. Germline assignment: CDR1 LNHDA and CDR2 SQIVND (reference sequence). With 5 bases removed from V and 0 bases from J, the gap between germline ends came to 14 bases. CDR3 in DNA: TGTGCCAGTAGTTTTGGACGCCTGAGCTCCTACGAGCAGTACTTC. Encoded protein: CASSFGRLSSYEQYF. Drawing the rest from reference TRBV19 and TRBJ2-7, the complete variable domain is DGGITQSPKYLFRKEGQNVTLSCEQNLNHDAMYWYRQDPGQGLRLIYYSQIVNDFQKGDIAEGYSVSREKKESFPLTVTSAQKNPTAFYLCASSFGRLSSYEQYFGPGTRLTVT.

This clone has only a few counts. The V call is TRBV4-1, the J call TRBJ1-5; 8 bases align to TRBD1. CDR1 is MGHRA and CDR2 is YSYEKL in the germline V gene. Losses at the gene ends were 4 bases for V and 3 bases for J; bases not matched to a gene: 8. The length of the CDR3 is 16 residues. Written as DNA, the CDR3 is TGCGCCAGCAGCCCGCTAATGGGACAGGACAATCAGCCCCAGCATTTT. Amino acids: CASSPLMGQDNQPQHF.

The chain couples TRBV7-9 to TRBJ1-2; D may be TRBD1 (6 bases). Germline assignment: CDR1 SEHNR and CDR2 FQNEAQ (reference sequence). V lost 3 bases and J lost 5, with 13 bases in between. This CDR3 contains 14 residues. The CDR3 loop is CASSFGRGLYGYTF. Written as DNA, the CDR3 is TGTGCCAGCAGCTTTGGCAGGGGTTTGTATGGCTACACCTTC.

The chain couples TRBV7-2 to TRBJ2-7; 9 nucleotides agree with TRBD2. Germline CDR1 is SGHTA and CDR2 is FQGNSA. There are 15 residues in the CDR3. With 5 bases clipped from V and 4 bases from J, the junction kept 9 bases outside the gene matches. CDR3 protein: CASSEPGLAKYEQYF. The CDR3 coding sequence is TGTGCCAGCAGCGAACCGGGACTAGCAAAGTACGAGCAGTACTTC.

This chain joins TRBV19 and TRBJ1-3, with D unclear. The V and J ends lost 6 bases and 2 bases respectively, with 2 bases between them. Germline assignment: CDR1 LNHDA and CDR2 SQIVND (reference sequence). The CDR3 loop spans 11 amino acids. In nucleotides, the CDR3 is TGTGCCAGTAGCACTGGAAACACCATATATTTT. As protein: CASSTGNTIYF.

The chain employs TRBV2 and TRBJ1-2, with TRBD1 matching 9 bases. The germline V gene encodes CDR1 SNHLY and CDR2 FYNNEI. V lost 4 bases to trimming and J lost 5 bases; unmatched junction nucleotides: 5. The CDR3 totals 14 residues. CDR3 in amino acids: CASSGDRVFYGYTF. In DNA form, the CDR3 reads TGTGCCAGCAGTGGGGACAGGGTGTTTTATGGCTACACCTTC.

V gene TRBV7-2 combines with J gene TRBJ1-2; TRBD1 agrees at 7 bases. Germline V gene data show CDR1 as SGHTA and CDR2 as FQGNSA. Losses at the gene ends were 8 bases for V and 1 base for J; bases not matched to a gene: 7. The CDR3 totals 14 residues. For the CDR3, the DNA is TGTGCCAGCGGCAGGGACAGTATTAACTATGGCTACACCTTC. Its protein is CASGRDSINYGYTF.

In regard to this clone: One end of the junction varies from germline; a read error may be responsible. The V call is TRBV5-1, the J call TRBJ2-7; D possibly corresponds to TRBD2 (6 bases). The CDR3 extends over 16 amino acids. Germline V gives CDR1 SGHRS, CDR2 YFSETQ. In DNA, the CDR3 is TGCGCCAGCAGATTGGGTGGTGCAGGACTACCTTACGAGCAGTACTTC. It is translated as CASRLGGAGLPYEQYF.

In its sample, this clone was seen a few times. This chain joins TRBV7-9 and TRBJ1-6; tentatively, D is TRBD1 (6 bases). Germline-derived CDR1 and CDR2 are SEHNR and FQNEAQ (reference sequence). The CDR3 has 16 amino acids. The V end was cut by 6 bases, the J end by 4 bases, with 16 bases between. CDR3 bases: TGTGCCAGCAGTAAACCGACAGGAGCTTATAATTCACCCCTCCACTTT. This translates into CASSKPTGAYNSPLHF.

This clone is a singleton in its sample. V gene TRBV5-4 combines with J gene TRBJ2-1; 8 nucleotides agree with TRBD1. Germline V gene sequence: CDR1 SGHNT, CDR2 YYREEE (reference sequence). V lost 4 bases, J lost 6 bases, and 6 bases stayed unmatched. The CDR3 has 14 amino acids. CDR3 DNA sequence: TGTGCCAGCAGCCCGGGACAGGAATTCAATGAGCAGTTCTTC. Residues: CASSPGQEFNEQFF.

This clone has only one observation. The chain carries TRBV28 and TRBJ2-5; no firm D call. The germline V and J ends were trimmed by 6 bases and 0 bases, with 5 bases remaining between them. The CDR3 has 12 residues. Germline V CDR1 and CDR2: MDHEN, SYDVKM. CDR3 sequence (DNA): TGTGCCAGCAGCCGGTACCAAGAGACCCAGTACTTC. This encodes CASSRYQETQYF.

V is TRBV5-6 and J is TRBJ2-2, with D hard to call. The V end was cut by 1 base, the J end by 5 bases, with 3 bases between. Germline lookup yields CDR1 SGHDT and CDR2 YYEEEE. The CDR3 loop spans 12 amino acids. The CDR3 sequence: CASSLITGELFF. The CDR3 region has the DNA TGTGCCAGCAGCTTGATTACCGGGGAGCTGTTTTTT. The full variable domain, completed using reference TRBV5-6 and TRBJ2-2, is DAGVTQSPTHLIKTRGQQVTLRCSPKSGHDTVSWYQQALGQGPQFIFQYYEEEERQRGNFPDRFSGHQFPNYSSELNVNALLLGDSALYLCASSLITGELFFGEGSRLTVL.

This chain joins TRBV2 and TRBJ2-2, with unresolved D. The CDR3 spans 14 residues. The germline V gene has CDR1 SNHLY and CDR2 FYNNEI. The V gene lost 6 bases and the J gene lost 3 bases, with 11 bases spanning the gap. The CDR3 loop reads CASRVHPDTGELFF. The CDR3 DNA reads TGTGCCAGCAGGGTTCACCCCGACACCGGGGAGCTGTTTTTT.

This clone was seen just once. This same CDR3 is encoded by further DNA sequences in the sample. The chain employs TRBV19 and TRBJ1-5, with D unresolved. V lost 1 base and J lost 4, with 5 bases in between. The CDR3 is made up of 13 amino acids. Per the germline V gene, CDR1 is LNHDA and CDR2 is SQIVND (reference sequence). The CDR3 sequence: CASSIAGNQPQHF. The CDR3 DNA reads as TGTGCCAGTAGTATAGCGGGGAATCAGCCCCAGCATTTT.

The chain uses TRBV19 and TRBJ1-4; D remains ambiguous. V was trimmed by 1 base and J by 5 bases, leaving 11 bases between them. CDR1 is LNHDA, CDR2 SQIVND, per germline (reference sequence). The CDR3 totals 15 residues. CDR3 nucleotides: TGTGCCAGTAGTATAGGGTACGGACGAAATGAAAAACTGTTTTTT. Its translation: CASSIGYGRNEKLFF.